This T cell receptor (beta chain) originates from a study of shared clonotypes between healthy human individuals. Sequencing used immunoSEQ multiplex PCR; TCRdb keeps in-frame clones, though not all of them. The table shows 1,400,000 or so clones, with less than 99% occurring only once. Study-level results: Four donors shared roughly 5% of their naive CD4 clonotypes.

The CDR3 extends over 15 amino acids. CDR1 is SGDLS, CDR2 YYNGEE, per germline. With 3 bases removed from V and 2 bases from J, the gap between germline ends came to 11 bases. Worth noting for this clone: Antigen: not known.

Sequencing was performed on naive CD4+ T cells sorted from blood. The subset here: CD45RA+ positively selected. V usage is TRBV9 and J usage is TRBJ2-2; D tentatively reads TRBD1 or TRBD2 (5 bases each). This sequence was found in a young man in good health. Here the CDR3 reads CASSGGTINTGELFF. As DNA, the CDR3 is TGTGCCAGCAGCGGAGGGACCATCAACACCGGGGAGCTGTTTTTT.